The 21 T cell receptor beta chains reported below all come from one sample, sequenced in a study of Ad26.COV2.S vaccination and SARS-CoV-2 variants. This sample's treatment: roughly 19 received Ad26.COV2.S at low or high dose, single or two shots; about 5 received placebo; per-sample allocation not given. Samples were taken on day 63 after the first vaccine or placebo injection. Using immunoSEQ multiplex PCR, the repertoire was profiled, and TCRdb retains in-frame clones only, with some absent. The sample carries 350,000 to 450,000 clones, 80% to 90% recorded once. Here the sequenced sample was peripheral blood, taken in a trial of Ad26.COV2.S vaccine versus placebo. These receptor sequences come from a person aged 18 to 59 who received the Ad26.COV2.S COVID-19 vaccine or a placebo.

The chain employs TRBV25-1 and TRBJ1-6; D not certain. Germline V CDR1 and CDR2: MGHDK, SYGVNS. Trimming took 7 bases from V and 0 from J, leaving 16 bases between them. The CDR3 totals 17 residues. For the CDR3, the DNA is TGTGCCAGCAACCCTTCCCCGACACACTCCTATAATTCACCCCTCCACTTT. Protein sequence: CASNPSPTHSYNSPLHF.

The gene calls are TRBV5-8 and TRBJ2-3, with TRBD1 matching over 7 bases. V lost 4 bases and J lost 8; bases outside the gene matches: 10. In germline, CDR1 is SGHTS, CDR2 YDEGEE. The CDR3 consists of 14 residues. This CDR3 is CASSRRTGGGTQYF. The CDR3 DNA sequence: TGTGCCAGCAGCCGTAGGACAGGTGGTGGTACGCAGTATTTT. Based on the CDR3 plus reference TRBV5-8 and TRBJ2-3, the full variable domain is EAGVTQSPTHLIKTRGQQATLRCSPISGHTSVYWYQQALGLGLQFLLWYDEGEERNRGNFPPRFSGRQFPNYSSELNVNALELEDSALYLCASSRRTGGGTQYFGPGTRLTVL.

V gene TRBV9 combines with J gene TRBJ1-1; D gene unclear. The CDR3 covers 14 residues. Trimming pared 4 bases from V and 1 base from J, leaving 11 bases between. Germline CDR1 and CDR2: SGDLS and YYNGEE. This CDR3 reads CASSPGGPNTEAFF. The CDR3 DNA reads TGTGCCAGCAGCCCCGGCGGGCCGAACACTGAAGCTTTCTTT. The full variable domain, with the rest looked up from reference TRBV9 and TRBJ1-1, is DSGVTQTPKHLITATGQRVTLRCSPRSGDLSVYWYQQSLDQGLQFLIQYYNGEERAKGNILERFSAQQFPDLHSELNLSSLELGDSALYFCASSPGGPNTEAFFGQGTRLTVV.

In this sample, this clone turned up a few times. This chain links TRBV12-3 or TRBV12-4 with TRBJ2-7; 7 positions agree with TRBD2. Trimming cost V 6 bases and J 4 bases; bases outside gene matches: 3. The CDR3 has 12 amino acids. The CDR3: CASSARGYEQYF. As DNA, the CDR3 is TGTGCCAGCAGCGCGCGGGGGTACGAGCAGTACTTC.

In its sample, this clone was seen a few times. The rearrangement links TRBV2 to TRBJ1-4; D may be TRBD1 (5 bases). The CDR3 runs to 17 residues. The V gene's germline CDR1 is SNHLY and CDR2 FYNNEI. Trimming cost V 0 bases and J 5 bases, with 16 bases left between them. CDR3 DNA sequence: TGTGCCAGCAGTGAAGCAAAGGGCGGGGGTTGGAATGAAAAACTGTTTTTT. It specifies CASSEAKGGGWNEKLFF.

In its sample, this clone was seen once. CDR3 protein: CASSITGERVYEQYF. DNA of the CDR3: TGTGCCAGCAGCATTACAGGGGAGAGGGTGTACGAGCAGTACTTC. The chain has TRBV7-2 and TRBJ2-7; 7 positions match TRBD1. The germline V gene has CDR1 SGHTA and CDR2 FQGNSA. The CDR3 is 15 amino acids. Trimming cost V 5 bases and J 4 bases; bases outside gene matches: 11. Looking up the rest from reference TRBV7-2 and TRBJ2-7 gives the full variable domain: GAGVSQSPSNKVTEKGKDVELRCDPISGHTALYWYRQSLGQGLEFLIYFQGNSAPDKSGLPSDRFSAERTGGSVSTLTIQRTQQEDSAVYLCASSITGERVYEQYFGPGTRLTVT.

This clone occurred once. This sequence joins TRBV5-1 and TRBJ2-5, with TRBD1 identical over 9 bases. V lost 3 bases to trimming and J lost 5 bases; unmatched junction nucleotides: 5. The CDR3 is made up of 14 amino acids. The germline CDR1 and CDR2 sequences are SGHRS and YFSETQ. The chain's CDR3 is CASSYGQGQETQYF. The CDR3 nucleotides read TGCGCCAGCAGCTACGGACAGGGGCAGGAGACCCAGTACTTC.

The chain employs TRBV14 and TRBJ1-2; D is perhaps TRBD1 (5 bases). Trimming cost V 0 bases and J 0 bases, with 14 bases left between them. This CDR3 spans 17 amino acids. Germline V lookup: CDR1 SGHDN, CDR2 FVKESK. The CDR3 spells CASSQEVLGTTNYGYTF. Written as DNA, the CDR3 is TGTGCCAGCAGCCAAGAGGTGCTCGGGACTACTAACTATGGCTACACCTTC.

The CDR3 DNA follows: TGTGCCAGCAGCCCATCAGGACTAGCGGGAGCCGGGGAGCTGTTTTTT. It codes for CASSPSGLAGAGELFF. This sequence joins TRBV28 and TRBJ2-2, with 13 bases matching TRBD2. Germline loops: CDR1 MDHEN, CDR2 SYDVKM. V was clipped by 6 bases and J by 6 bases; unmatched bases: 7. The CDR3 totals 16 residues.

The chain uses TRBV5-5 and TRBJ1-2; maybe TRBD1 (5 bases). This CDR3 has 13 residues. The V and J ends lost 0 bases and 5 bases respectively, with 8 bases between them. Germline CDR1 is SGHKS and CDR2 is YYEKEE (reference sequence). The CDR3 sequence: CASSLAAGYGYTF. Here the CDR3 DNA reads TGTGCCAGCAGCTTGGCGGCAGGGTATGGCTACACCTTC.

The J gene is TRBJ2-1, the V gene TRBV2; D ambiguous. The CDR3 runs to 12 residues. V dropped 6 bases and J dropped 10 bases, with 13 bases sitting between them. Germline V lookup: CDR1 SNHLY, CDR2 FYNNEI. This CDR3 reads CASSNGPQEQFF. CDR3 nucleotide sequence: TGTGCCAGCAGCAATGGACCCCAGGAGCAGTTCTTC.

V and J are TRBV6-2 or TRBV6-3 and TRBJ1-6; TRBD1 matches 7 bases. The CDR3 has 17 residues. Germline CDR1 is MNHEY and CDR2 is SVGEGT. V shed 0 bases, J shed 6 bases, and the junction held 8 bases outside the gene matches. CDR3 residues: CASSYSASGGVNSPLHF. DNA of the CDR3: TGTGCCAGCAGTTACTCGGCTTCAGGGGGGGTTAATTCACCCCTCCACTTT.

This clone was detected only once. The V and J genes are TRBV5-1 and TRBJ1-2; D possibly corresponds to TRBD1 (5 bases). The CDR3 runs 16 residues. In germline, CDR1 is SGHRS, CDR2 YFSETQ. V lost 2 bases and J 2 bases, leaving 16 bases between the germline ends. This chain's CDR3 is CASSLSSGPTNYGYTF. CDR3 coding DNA: TGCGCCAGCAGCTTATCATCAGGGCCCACCAACTATGGCTACACCTTC.

The chain recombines TRBV29-1 with TRBJ2-6, with D unresolved. CDR3 length: 14 amino acids. The V gene's germline CDR1 is SQVTM and CDR2 ANQGSEA. The V and J ends lost 1 base and 2 bases respectively, with 6 bases between them. The CDR3 region has the DNA TGCAGCGTTGAAGGAGGAACTGGGGCCAACGTCCTGACTTTC. Its protein product is CSVEGGTGANVLTF.

This rearrangement joins TRBV28 to TRBJ1-5, with TRBD1 matching over 7 bases. With 5 bases clipped from V and 3 bases from J, the junction kept 10 bases outside the gene matches. The length of the CDR3 is 16 residues. Germline V gives CDR1 MDHEN, CDR2 SYDVKM. The CDR3 is CASSPAGQPLNQPQHF. CDR3 DNA: TGTGCCAGCAGTCCGGCGGGACAGCCACTCAATCAGCCCCAGCATTTT.

The rearrangement links TRBV18 to TRBJ2-2; D remains unclear. V gave up 3 bases and J gave up 7 bases, with 3 bases separating them. The CDR3 totals 11 residues. Germline V gene data show CDR1 as KGHSH and CDR2 as LQKENI. In DNA, the CDR3 is TGTGCCAGCTCACCTATCGGGGAGCTGTTTTTT. Its protein is CASSPIGELFF.

The rearrangement links TRBV4-3 to TRBJ2-3; the D is unclear. V was pared by 1 base and J by 4 bases, with 6 bases between. This CDR3 region has 13 residues. From germline, CDR1 is LGHNA and CDR2 YSLEER. The CDR3 loop is CASSQAGADTQYF. The CDR3, as DNA: TGCGCCAGCAGCCAAGCTGGAGCAGATACGCAGTATTTT.

This chain connects TRBV27 to TRBJ2-2; 7 nucleotides align to TRBD2. The V and J ends lost 1 base and 7 bases, in that order; junction bases with no gene match: 9. The CDR3 sequence is 16 residues long. Germline V gene sequence: CDR1 MNHEY, CDR2 SMNVEV (reference sequence). CDR3 nucleotide sequence: TGTGCCAGCAGTTTATTGACTAGCCTCCCGATCGGGGAGCTGTTTTTT. Encoded protein: CASSLLTSLPIGELFF.

V usage is TRBV6-2 or TRBV6-3 and J usage is TRBJ2-7; D might be TRBD1 (6 bases). The CDR3 is 14 amino acids. CDR1 is MNHEY and CDR2 is SVGEGT in the germline V gene. The V end was cut by 6 bases, the J end by 9 bases, with 21 bases between. The CDR3 DNA follows: TGTGCCAGCAGCGAGGAGGTACGGAGAGGGGGGCAGTACTTC. Protein sequence: CASSEEVRRGGQYF.

The chain carries TRBV9 and TRBJ1-2; TRBD1 matches 9 bases. After removal of 4 bases from V and 4 bases from J, the junction contained 8 bases not matched to a gene. The CDR3 covers 15 residues. CDR1 SGDLS and CDR2 YYNGEE come from the germline V gene. CDR3 loop: CASSYLPGQGYGYTF. The CDR3 nucleotides read TGTGCCAGCAGCTACTTACCGGGACAGGGCTATGGCTACACCTTC.

This clone has a count of ten or more. The gene calls are TRBV7-9 and TRBJ1-1, with a tentative D call TRBD1 (5 bases). This CDR3 is 14 amino acids long. Trimming pared 3 bases from V and 2 bases from J, leaving 10 bases between. Germline V lookup: CDR1 SEHNR, CDR2 FQNEAQ (reference sequence). The CDR3 DNA reads as TGTGCCAGCAGCTTGATGGGGACCAACACTGAAGCTTTCTTT. Translation gives CASSLMGTNTEAFF. Together with reference TRBV7-9 and TRBJ1-1, the CDR3 gives the full variable domain: DTGVSQNPRHKITKRGQNVTFRCDPISEHNRLYWYRQTLGQGPEFLTYFQNEAQLEKSRLLSDRFSAERPKGSFSTLEIQRTEQGDSAMYLCASSLMGTNTEAFFGQGTRLTVV.